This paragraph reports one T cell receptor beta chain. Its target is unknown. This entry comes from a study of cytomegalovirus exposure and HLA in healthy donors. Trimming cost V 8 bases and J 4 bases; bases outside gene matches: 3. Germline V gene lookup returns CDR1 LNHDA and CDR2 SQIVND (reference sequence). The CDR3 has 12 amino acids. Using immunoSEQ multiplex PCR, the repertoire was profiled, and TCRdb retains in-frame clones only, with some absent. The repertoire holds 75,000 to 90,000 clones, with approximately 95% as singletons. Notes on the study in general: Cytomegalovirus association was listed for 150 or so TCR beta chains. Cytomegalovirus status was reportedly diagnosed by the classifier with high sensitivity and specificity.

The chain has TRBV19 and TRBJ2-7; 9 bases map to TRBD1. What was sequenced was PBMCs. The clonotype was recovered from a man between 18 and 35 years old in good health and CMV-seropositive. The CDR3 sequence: CASGGQGYEQYF. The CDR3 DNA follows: TGTGCCAGTGGGGGACAGGGATACGAGCAGTACTTC.